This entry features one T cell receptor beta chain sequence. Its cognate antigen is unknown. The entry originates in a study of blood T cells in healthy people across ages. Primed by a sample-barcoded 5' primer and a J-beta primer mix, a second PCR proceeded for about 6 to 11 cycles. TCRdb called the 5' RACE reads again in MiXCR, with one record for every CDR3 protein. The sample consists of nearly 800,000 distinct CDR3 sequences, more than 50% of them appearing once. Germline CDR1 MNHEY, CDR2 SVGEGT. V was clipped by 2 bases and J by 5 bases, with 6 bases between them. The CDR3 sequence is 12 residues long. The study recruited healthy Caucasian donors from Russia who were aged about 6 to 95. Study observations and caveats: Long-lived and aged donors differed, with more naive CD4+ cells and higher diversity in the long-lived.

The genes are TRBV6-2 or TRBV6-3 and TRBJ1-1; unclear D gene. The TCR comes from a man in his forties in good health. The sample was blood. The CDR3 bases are TGTGCCAGCAGTTACCCGACAACTGAAGCTTTCTTT. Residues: CASSYPTTEAFF.